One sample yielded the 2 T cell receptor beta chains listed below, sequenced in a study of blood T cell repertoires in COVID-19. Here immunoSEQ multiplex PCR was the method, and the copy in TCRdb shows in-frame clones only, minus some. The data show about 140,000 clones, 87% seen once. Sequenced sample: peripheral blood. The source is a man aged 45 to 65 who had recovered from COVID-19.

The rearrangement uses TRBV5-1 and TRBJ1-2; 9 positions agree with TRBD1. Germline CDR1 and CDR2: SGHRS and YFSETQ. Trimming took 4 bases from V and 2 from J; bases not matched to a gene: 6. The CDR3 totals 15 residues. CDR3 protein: CASSPTGGLNYGYTF. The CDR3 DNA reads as TGCGCCAGCAGCCCTACAGGGGGCTTGAACTATGGCTACACCTTC. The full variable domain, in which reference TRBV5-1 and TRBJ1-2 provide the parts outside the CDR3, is KAGVTQTPRYLIKTRGQQVTLSCSPISGHRSVSWYQQTPGQGLQFLFEYFSETQRNKGNFPGRFSGRQFSNSRSEMNVSTLELGDSALYLCASSPTGGLNYGYTFGSGTRLTVV.

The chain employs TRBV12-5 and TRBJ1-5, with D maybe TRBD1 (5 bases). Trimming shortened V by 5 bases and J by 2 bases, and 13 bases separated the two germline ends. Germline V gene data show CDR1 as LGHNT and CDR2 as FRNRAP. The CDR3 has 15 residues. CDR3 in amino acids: CASGPASGGNQPQHF. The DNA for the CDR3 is TGTGCTAGTGGTCCCGCCTCGGGGGGCAATCAGCCCCAGCATTTT.